This TCR beta chain was retrieved from a study of human T cells and chemical hapten exposure. Trimming shortened V by 3 bases and J by 8 bases, and 11 bases separated the two germline ends. From germline, CDR1 is SGHTA and CDR2 FQGNSA. There are 13 residues in the CDR3. A single record per CDR3 protein comes from TCRdb applying MiXCR to the RACE reads. The table lists approximately 320,000 distinct CDR3 sequences, 4.5% to 7% of them singletons. Described time point: pre-sensitization, week 0. Treatment given: therapeutic diphenylcyclopropenone sensitization with weekly scalp DPC. The chain joins TRBV7-2 to TRBJ1-5, with D perhaps TRBD1 (5 bases). Sequences were derived from whole blood, sampled in connection with sensitization to the hapten diphenylcyclopropenone (DPC). The source is a woman younger than 35 with alopecia areata. Some clones in this sample may be carry-over from other donors' samples. The CDR3 region is CASSFDGGEPQHF. Written as DNA, the CDR3 is TGTGCCAGCAGCTTCGACGGGGGGGAGCCCCAGCATTTT.